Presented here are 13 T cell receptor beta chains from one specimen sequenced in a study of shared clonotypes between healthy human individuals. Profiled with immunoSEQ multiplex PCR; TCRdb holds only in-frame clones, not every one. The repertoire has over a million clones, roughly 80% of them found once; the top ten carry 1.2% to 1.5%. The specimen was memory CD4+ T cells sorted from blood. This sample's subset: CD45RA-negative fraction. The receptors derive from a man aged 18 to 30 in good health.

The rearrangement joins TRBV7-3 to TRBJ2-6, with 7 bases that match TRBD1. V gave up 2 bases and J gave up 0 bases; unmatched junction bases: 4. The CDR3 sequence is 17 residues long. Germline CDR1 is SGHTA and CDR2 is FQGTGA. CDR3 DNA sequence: TGTGCCAGCAGCTTAGGGACAGTGAGCTCTGGGGCCAACGTCCTGACTTTC. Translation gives CASSLGTVSSGANVLTF.

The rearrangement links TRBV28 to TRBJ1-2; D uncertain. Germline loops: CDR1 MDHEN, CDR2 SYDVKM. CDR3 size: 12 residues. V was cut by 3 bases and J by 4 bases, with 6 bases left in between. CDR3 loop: CASSLIGYGYTF. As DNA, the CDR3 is TGTGCCAGCAGTTTGATCGGCTATGGCTACACCTTC.

CDR3 region: CASRNGQGAKAYGYTF. DNA of the CDR3: TGTGCCAGCAGAAACGGACAGGGGGCGAAAGCCTATGGCTACACCTTC. V is TRBV5-6 and J is TRBJ1-2; 11 bases match TRBD1. The CDR3 runs to 16 residues. Trimming removed 5 bases from V and 4 bases from J; junction bases left unmatched: 10. Germline V gives CDR1 SGHDT, CDR2 YYEEEE. The full variable domain, its missing parts supplied by reference TRBV5-6 and TRBJ1-2, is DAGVTQSPTHLIKTRGQQVTLRCSPKSGHDTVSWYQQALGQGPQFIFQYYEEEERQRGNFPDRFSGHQFPNYSSELNVNALLLGDSALYLCASRNGQGAKAYGYTFGSGTRLTVV.

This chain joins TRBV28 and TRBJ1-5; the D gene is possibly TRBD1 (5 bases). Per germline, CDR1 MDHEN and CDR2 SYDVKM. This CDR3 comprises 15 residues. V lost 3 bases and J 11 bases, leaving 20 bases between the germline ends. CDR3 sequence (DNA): TGTGCCAGCAGTTTCGGGGGTGCCGGGGGTAAAGCCCAGCATTTT. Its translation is CASSFGGAGGKAQHF. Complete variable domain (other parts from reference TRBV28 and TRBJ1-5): DVKVTQSSRYLVKRTGEKVFLECVQDMDHENMFWYRQDPGLGLRLIYFSYDVKMKEKGDIPEGYSVSREKKERFSLILESASTNQTSMYLCASSFGGAGGKAQHFGDGTRLSIL.

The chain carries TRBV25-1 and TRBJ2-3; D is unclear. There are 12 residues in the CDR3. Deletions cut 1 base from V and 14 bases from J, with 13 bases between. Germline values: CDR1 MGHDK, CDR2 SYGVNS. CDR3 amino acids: CASSESSLAWYF. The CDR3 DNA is TGTGCCAGCAGTGAATCGTCCCTGGCGTGGTATTTT.

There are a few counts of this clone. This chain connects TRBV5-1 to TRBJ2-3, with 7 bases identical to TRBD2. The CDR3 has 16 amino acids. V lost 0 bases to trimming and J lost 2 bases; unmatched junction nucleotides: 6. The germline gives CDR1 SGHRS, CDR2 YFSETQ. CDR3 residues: CASSLVSSGATDTQYF. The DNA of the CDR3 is TGCGCCAGCAGCTTGGTTTCTAGCGGAGCCACAGATACGCAGTATTTT.

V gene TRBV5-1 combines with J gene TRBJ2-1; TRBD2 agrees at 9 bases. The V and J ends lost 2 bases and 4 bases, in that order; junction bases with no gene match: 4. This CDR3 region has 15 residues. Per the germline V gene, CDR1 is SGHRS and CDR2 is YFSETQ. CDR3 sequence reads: CASSLPAGGYNEQFF. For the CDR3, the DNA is TGCGCCAGCAGCTTACCAGCGGGGGGTTACAATGAGCAGTTCTTC.

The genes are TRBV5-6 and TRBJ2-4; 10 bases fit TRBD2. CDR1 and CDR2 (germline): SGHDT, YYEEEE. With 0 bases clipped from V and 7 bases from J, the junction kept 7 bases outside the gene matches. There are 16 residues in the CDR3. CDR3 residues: CASSLEASGGWNIQYF. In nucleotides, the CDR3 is TGTGCCAGCAGCTTGGAGGCTAGCGGGGGATGGAACATTCAGTACTTC.

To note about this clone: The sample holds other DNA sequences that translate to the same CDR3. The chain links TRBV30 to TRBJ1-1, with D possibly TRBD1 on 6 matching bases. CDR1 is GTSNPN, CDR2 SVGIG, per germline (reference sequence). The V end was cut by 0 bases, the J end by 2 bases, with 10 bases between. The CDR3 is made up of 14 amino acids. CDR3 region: CAWSVRGGNTEAFF. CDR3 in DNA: TGTGCCTGGAGTGTACGAGGGGGAAACACTGAAGCTTTCTTT.

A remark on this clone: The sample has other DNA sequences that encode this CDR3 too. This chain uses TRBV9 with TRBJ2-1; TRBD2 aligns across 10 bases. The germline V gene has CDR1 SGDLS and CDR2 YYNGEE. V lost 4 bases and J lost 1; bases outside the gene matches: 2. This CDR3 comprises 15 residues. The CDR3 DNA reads TGTGCCAGCAGCTTTAGCGGGGGGTCCTACAATGAGCAGTTCTTC. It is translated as CASSFSGGSYNEQFF.

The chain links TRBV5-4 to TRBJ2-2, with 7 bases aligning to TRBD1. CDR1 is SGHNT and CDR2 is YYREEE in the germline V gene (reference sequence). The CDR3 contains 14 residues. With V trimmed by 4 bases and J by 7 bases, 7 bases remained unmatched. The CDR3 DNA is TGTGCCAGCAGCCCTGGGACAGTCAACGGGGAGCTGTTTTTT. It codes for CASSPGTVNGELFF. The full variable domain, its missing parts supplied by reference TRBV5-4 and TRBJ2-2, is ETGVTQSPTHLIKTRGQQVTLRCSSQSGHNTVSWYQQALGQGPQFIFQYYREEENGRGNFPPRFSGLQFPNYSSELNVNALELDDSALYLCASSPGTVNGELFFGEGSRLTVL.

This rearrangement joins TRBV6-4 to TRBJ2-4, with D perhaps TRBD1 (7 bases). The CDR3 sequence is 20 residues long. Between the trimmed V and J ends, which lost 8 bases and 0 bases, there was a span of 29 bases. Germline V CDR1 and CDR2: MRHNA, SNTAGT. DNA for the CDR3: TGTGCCAGCGGGGTACCCCTCCCAGGGGGGCGGCTTCTAGCCAAAAACATTCAGTACTTC. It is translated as CASGVPLPGGRLLAKNIQYF.

The CDR3 DNA reads as TGTGCCAGTAGTATAGATTCGCGGGGCTACCAAGAGACCCAGTACTTC. Its translation: CASSIDSRGYQETQYF. The V call is TRBV19, the J call TRBJ2-5; D might be TRBD2 (6 bases). Germline lookup yields CDR1 LNHDA and CDR2 SQIVND (reference sequence). Trimming cost V 0 bases and J 0 bases, with 11 bases left between them. The CDR3 totals 16 residues.